This is a list of T cell receptor beta chains from one sample in a study of CD8+CD57+ T cells in acquired aplastic anemia. TCRdb re-analysed the reads in MiXCR, keeping a single row per CDR3 protein. The sample yields 150,000 to 200,000 distinct CDR3 sequences, over 40% seen once. The specimen was sorted CD4+, CD8+, or CD8+CD57+ T cells (not recorded which) from PBMCs. Receptors were obtained from a human donor with aplastic anemia. The conserved cysteine and the conserved F or W are not part of the CDR3 here. The order of the fields is V gene, J gene, CDR3 protein.

v_gene: TRBV7-6
j_gene: TRBJ2-3
CDR3aa: ASSPNGGSSAWVDTQY

v_gene: TRBV9
j_gene: TRBJ2-5
CDR3aa: ASSVPSKGSGSQETQY

v_gene: TRBV10-3
j_gene: TRBJ1-2
CDR3aa: AISTRTDGYT

v_gene: TRBV20-1
j_gene: TRBJ1-5
CDR3aa: SARAGVGQPQH

v_gene: TRBV5-6
j_gene: TRBJ1-2
CDR3aa: ASSSTWGEAAEHYGYT

v_gene: TRBV20-1
j_gene: TRBJ2-5
CDR3aa: GLRWLAQETQY

v_gene: TRBV10-3
j_gene: TRBJ1-2
CDR3aa: AIASFSEHGYT

v_gene: TRBV2
j_gene: TRBJ1-2
CDR3aa: ASRGTGHVGYT

v_gene: TRBV7-3
j_gene: TRBJ2-1
CDR3aa: ASSPPGLDNEQF

v_gene: TRBV4-1
j_gene: TRBJ1-5
CDR3aa: ASSQALQGAVSNQPQH

v_gene: TRBV7-2
j_gene: TRBJ2-1
CDR3aa: ASSPTSDTYNEQF

v_gene: TRBV11-1
j_gene: TRBJ1-6
CDR3aa: ASSLGAAGLYNSPLH

v_gene: TRBV20-1
j_gene: TRBJ1-2
CDR3aa: SARDRRLPNYGYT

v_gene: TRBV12-3/TRBV12-4
j_gene: TRBJ2-1
CDR3aa: ASSLGLAGVNEQF

v_gene: TRBV10-3
j_gene: TRBJ2-2
CDR3aa: AISESGGGTGELF

v_gene: TRBV29-1
j_gene: TRBJ2-2
CDR3aa: SVEPAGGTGELF

v_gene: TRBV12-3/TRBV12-4
j_gene: TRBJ2-7
CDR3aa: ASSLGQGLYEQY

v_gene: TRBV4-1
j_gene: TRBJ1-5
CDR3aa: ASSQITGVQPQH

v_gene: TRBV2
j_gene: TRBJ1-6
CDR3aa: ASSDLGQGNSPLH

v_gene: TRBV2
j_gene: TRBJ2-1
CDR3aa: ASTRGTSASNEQF

v_gene: TRBV5-1
j_gene: TRBJ2-3
CDR3aa: ASSLEAAGGPIGTDTQY

v_gene: TRBV29-1
j_gene: TRBJ2-3
CDR3aa: SLTAGGSTDTQY

v_gene: TRBV7-6
j_gene: TRBJ2-6
CDR3aa: ASSPGTGSVLT

v_gene: TRBV7-6
j_gene: TRBJ2-3
CDR3aa: ASSPRQGRTDTQY

v_gene: TRBV19
j_gene: TRBJ1-1
CDR3aa: ASSGGRVTEAF